This T cell receptor beta chain was observed in a study of shared clonotypes between healthy human individuals. Notes on the study in general: Sampling included only blood; tissue repertoires likely differ. Naive subsets tended to show greater estimated richness than memory subsets.

Remarks on this clone: Antigen unknown.

The CDR3 has 15 amino acids. Germline-derived CDR1 and CDR2 are PRHDT and FYEKMQ (reference sequence). The V gene lost 4 bases and the J gene lost 3 bases, with 16 bases spanning the gap. Profiled with immunoSEQ multiplex PCR; TCRdb holds only in-frame clones, not every one. In the table there are 2 million to 2.5 million clones, 85% to 95% of which are singletons. The sequenced sample consisted of naive CD4+ T cells sorted from blood. Subset given: CD45RA+ positively selected. The TCR originated in a man aged 18 to 35 in good health. The chain couples TRBV13 to TRBJ2-7; tentatively, D is TRBD2 (6 bases). DNA for the CDR3: TGTGCCAGCAGCTCGGGACTCGATCCCCGCTACGAGCAGTACTTC. Its translation is CASSSGLDPRYEQYF.